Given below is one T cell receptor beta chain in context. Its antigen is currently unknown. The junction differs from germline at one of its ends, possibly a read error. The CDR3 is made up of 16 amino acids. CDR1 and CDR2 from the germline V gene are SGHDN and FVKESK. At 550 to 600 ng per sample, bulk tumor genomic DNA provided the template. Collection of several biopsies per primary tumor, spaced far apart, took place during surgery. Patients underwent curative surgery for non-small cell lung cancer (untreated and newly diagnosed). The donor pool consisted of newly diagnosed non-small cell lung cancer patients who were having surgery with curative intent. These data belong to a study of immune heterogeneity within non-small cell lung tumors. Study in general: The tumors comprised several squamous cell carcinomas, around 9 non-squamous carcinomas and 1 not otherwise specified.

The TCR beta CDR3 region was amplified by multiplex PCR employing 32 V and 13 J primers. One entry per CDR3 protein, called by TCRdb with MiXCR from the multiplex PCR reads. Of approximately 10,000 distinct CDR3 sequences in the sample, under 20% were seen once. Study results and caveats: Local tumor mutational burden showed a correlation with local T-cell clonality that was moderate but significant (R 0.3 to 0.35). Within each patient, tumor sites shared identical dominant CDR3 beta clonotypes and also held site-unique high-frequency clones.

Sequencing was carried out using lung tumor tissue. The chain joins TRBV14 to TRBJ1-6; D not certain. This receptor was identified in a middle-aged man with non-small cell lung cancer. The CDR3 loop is CASSRGGNLYNSPLHF. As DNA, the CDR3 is TGCGCCAGCAGCCGCGGAGGGAATCTCTATAATTCACCCCTCCACTTT.